The rows below give T cell receptor beta chains drawn from one sample of a study of cytomegalovirus exposure and HLA in healthy donors. Method: immunoSEQ multiplex PCR; TCRdb's copy keeps in-frame clones and lacks some. The sample consists of about 130,000 clones, about 74% of them appearing once. The sample consisted of PBMCs. The receptors here all came from a middle-aged man in good health and CMV-seropositive. CDR3s include the opening cysteine and the closing phenylalanine or tryptophan. Each record gives: V gene, J gene, CDR3 length, CDR3 protein.

v_gene: TRBV28
j_gene: TRBJ1-2
len: 12
CDR3aa: CAYGGGDYGYTF

v_gene: TRBV28
j_gene: TRBJ1-5
len: 17
CDR3aa: CAALTGGAWKGNQPQHF

v_gene: TRBV29-1
j_gene: TRBJ1-1
len: 15
CDR3aa: CSARGTGGLNTEAFF

v_gene: TRBV19
j_gene: TRBJ1-5
len: 15
CDR3aa: CASSIKGTRSQPQHF

v_gene: TRBV28
j_gene: TRBJ2-7
len: 12
CDR3aa: CASSFGRDKQYF

v_gene: TRBV6-1
j_gene: TRBJ1-5
len: 13
CDR3aa: CASRTGGTQPQHF

v_gene: TRBV5-1
j_gene: TRBJ2-1
len: 12
CDR3aa: CASSFSSIEQFF

v_gene: TRBV5-1
j_gene: TRBJ2-1
len: 17
CDR3aa: CASSEIPGLAGEAEQFF

v_gene: TRBV5-4
j_gene: TRBJ2-2
len: 16
CDR3aa: CASSLGFGGTAGELFF

v_gene: TRBV5-1
j_gene: TRBJ2-3
len: 15
CDR3aa: CASSLEGGGTDTQYF

v_gene: TRBV5-5
j_gene: TRBJ1-5
len: 16
CDR3aa: CASSSDRGLSGQPQHF

v_gene: TRBV18
j_gene: TRBJ2-4
len: 13
CDR3aa: CASSPSQGDIQYF

v_gene: TRBV18
j_gene: TRBJ1-6
len: 14
CDR3aa: CASSTGTGDSPLHF

v_gene: TRBV19
j_gene: TRBJ1-5
len: 14
CDR3aa: CASRTVYSNQPQHF

v_gene: TRBV27
j_gene: TRBJ2-1
len: 14
CDR3aa: CASSLDRAYNEQFF

v_gene: TRBV11-3
j_gene: TRBJ2-1
len: 16
CDR3aa: CASSLGGLSSYNEQFF

v_gene: TRBV27
j_gene: TRBJ1-2
len: 15
CDR3aa: CASSPTRQGTYGYTF

v_gene: TRBV10-1
j_gene: TRBJ2-7
len: 14
CDR3aa: CASTPGTGTYEQYF

v_gene: TRBV7-8
j_gene: TRBJ1-5
len: 14
CDR3aa: CASSLGRGYQPQHF

v_gene: TRBV5-1
j_gene: TRBJ1-5
len: 15
CDR3aa: CASSLDTGGGQPQHF

v_gene: TRBV7-8
j_gene: TRBJ2-1
len: 17
CDR3aa: CASSLYPLAGGPNEQFF

v_gene: TRBV18
j_gene: TRBJ2-7
len: 14
CDR3aa: CASSLRSPTYEQYF

v_gene: TRBV18
j_gene: TRBJ1-2
len: 14
CDR3aa: CASSPGDSEYGYTF

v_gene: TRBV19
j_gene: TRBJ2-7
len: 14
CDR3aa: CASRIAGTGGKQYF

v_gene: TRBV10-3
j_gene: TRBJ1-1
len: 11
CDR3aa: CAISASTEAFF

v_gene: TRBV28
j_gene: TRBJ2-7
len: 18
CDR3aa: CASSSVFRATGVTYEQYF

v_gene: TRBV2
j_gene: TRBJ2-7
len: 14
CDR3aa: CASSDWSESYEQYF

v_gene: TRBV6-5
j_gene: TRBJ1-2
len: 14
CDR3aa: CASSPLDRSYGYTF

v_gene: TRBV1
j_gene: TRBJ1-5
len: 18
CDR3aa: CTSSRIREGRGQGQPQHF

v_gene: TRBV7-9
j_gene: TRBJ2-1
len: 16
CDR3aa: CASSRGLAGDLAEQFF

v_gene: TRBV19
j_gene: TRBJ1-5
len: 15
CDR3aa: CASSDFTGGNQPQHF

v_gene: TRBV5-6
j_gene: TRBJ2-1
len: 14
CDR3aa: CASSLSSGYNEQFF

v_gene: TRBV9
j_gene: TRBJ1-1
len: 16
CDR3aa: CASSVAMGTLNTEAFF

v_gene: TRBV10-2
j_gene: TRBJ1-5
len: 17
CDR3aa: CASSESIGGVGSQPQHF

v_gene: TRBV27
j_gene: TRBJ1-2
len: 15
CDR3aa: CASSLFKEGRDGYTF

v_gene: TRBV5-1
j_gene: TRBJ1-4
len: 14
CDR3aa: CASSPTGRGEKLFF

v_gene: TRBV5-1
j_gene: TRBJ1-2
len: 13
CDR3aa: CASSASDRVSYTF

v_gene: TRBV18
j_gene: TRBJ2-1
len: 14
CDR3aa: CASSPLAGTHEQFF

v_gene: TRBV30
j_gene: TRBJ2-1
len: 17
CDR3aa: CAWSDLWKRGAYNEQFF

v_gene: TRBV6-1
j_gene: TRBJ1-2
len: 13
CDR3aa: CASSWTDNYGYTF

v_gene: TRBV20-1
j_gene: TRBJ2-7
len: 9
CDR3aa: CEGEYEQYF

v_gene: TRBV6-5
j_gene: TRBJ1-5
len: 14
CDR3aa: CASSQGSRNQPQHF

v_gene: TRBV28
j_gene: TRBJ1-5
len: 12
CDR3aa: CASQDEVQPQHF

v_gene: TRBV5-6
j_gene: TRBJ1-1
len: 16
CDR3aa: CASSFVRVNMNTEAFF

v_gene: TRBV30
j_gene: TRBJ1-5
len: 13
CDR3aa: CAWSVTSNQPQHF

v_gene: TRBV5-1
j_gene: TRBJ2-5
len: 16
CDR3aa: CASSLARGMGEETQYF

v_gene: TRBV11-2
j_gene: TRBJ1-1
len: 14
CDR3aa: CASSLVGLGAEAFF

v_gene: TRBV7-3
j_gene: TRBJ1-1
len: 13
CDR3aa: CASSLTAARSAFF

v_gene: TRBV28
j_gene: TRBJ1-5
len: 13
CDR3aa: CASSFGTPQPQHF

v_gene: TRBV7-9
j_gene: TRBJ2-2
len: 14
CDR3aa: CASSLRGTGGELFF

v_gene: TRBV6-5
j_gene: TRBJ1-3
len: 16
CDR3aa: CASSYSRGPSGNTIYF

v_gene: TRBV4-2
j_gene: TRBJ1-4
len: 16
CDR3aa: CASSQDKGQQDEKLFF

v_gene: TRBV6-5
j_gene: TRBJ2-1
len: 14
CDR3aa: CATRTSGSYNEQFF

v_gene: TRBV5-4
j_gene: TRBJ2-3
len: 15
CDR3aa: CASSSRDRIADTQYF

v_gene: TRBV6-5
j_gene: TRBJ2-5
len: 11
CDR3aa: CASSIGSAQYF